One sample yielded the 17 T cell receptor beta chains listed below, sequenced in a study of shared clonotypes between healthy human individuals. The protocol was immunoSEQ multiplex PCR, while the TCRdb copy is restricted to in-frame clones and leaves out a portion. The table shows under 2.5 million clones, with 80% to 95% occurring only once. The sample was naive CD4+ T cells from PBMCs. As for subset: CD45RA+ positively selected. The receptors derive from a man aged 18 to 30 in good health. Some clones in this sample may be carry-over from other donors' samples.

Points on this clone: Other DNA sequences within the sample encode an identical CDR3. The chain carries TRBV14 and TRBJ1-1; no definite D call. V lost 0 bases and J lost 7, with 3 bases in between. Germline V CDR1 and CDR2: SGHDN, FVKESK. The CDR3 runs to 11 residues. This chain's CDR3 is CASSQEGEAFF. In DNA form, the CDR3 reads TGTGCCAGCAGCCAAGAGGGTGAAGCTTTCTTT.

This chain joins TRBV7-9 and TRBJ1-5; a weak D match, TRBD1 (5 bases). Germline lookup yields CDR1 SEHNR and CDR2 FQNEAQ (reference sequence). Trimming cost V 3 bases and J 7 bases, with 10 bases left between them. The length of the CDR3 is 13 residues. The chain's CDR3 is CASSLQGVQPQHF. As DNA, the CDR3 is TGTGCCAGCAGCTTGCAGGGAGTACAGCCCCAGCATTTT.

CDR3 protein: CASRPTLKETQYF. In DNA, the CDR3 is TGTGCCAGCAGACCTACATTGAAAGAGACCCAGTACTTC. This sequence joins TRBV11-2 and TRBJ2-5, with unresolved D. CDR1 is SGHAT, CDR2 FQNNGV, per germline. V was cut by 6 bases and J by 3 bases, with 11 bases left in between. This CDR3 region has 13 residues.

The rearrangement joins TRBV27 to TRBJ2-7; 7 bases are shared with TRBD2. The CDR3 has 14 amino acids. Germline V gives CDR1 MNHEY, CDR2 SMNVEV (reference sequence). The V gene end was trimmed by 3 bases and the J gene end by 4 bases; junction bases not matched to a gene: 6. The CDR3 nucleotides read TGTGCCAGCAGTTTCCGGGACTACGGGTACGAGCAGTACTTC. It specifies CASSFRDYGYEQYF.

As concerns this clone: The sample carries other DNA sequences with the same CDR3. The gene calls are TRBV28 and TRBJ1-5, with no clear D. V was trimmed by 1 base and J by 6 bases, leaving 4 bases between them. CDR3 length: 12 residues. Germline V gene lookup returns CDR1 MDHEN and CDR2 SYDVKM. The CDR3: CASSLLGQPQHF. The CDR3 DNA sequence: TGTGCCAGCAGTTTATTAGGTCAGCCCCAGCATTTT.

The chain is built from TRBV9 and TRBJ1-2, with D perhaps TRBD1 (6 bases). The CDR3 extends over 15 amino acids. In germline, CDR1 is SGDLS, CDR2 YYNGEE. Trimming cost V 2 bases and J 4 bases, with 15 bases left between them. The CDR3 here is CASSVRDTHSYGYTF. The CDR3 DNA reads as TGTGCCAGCAGCGTCAGGGACACTCATTCCTATGGCTACACCTTC.

CDR3 region: CASTGVGTSLNTEAFF. CDR3 nucleotides: TGTGCCAGCACCGGTGTTGGAACCAGTCTGAACACTGAAGCTTTCTTT. The chain uses TRBV28 and TRBJ1-1; no definite D call. Trimming stripped 7 bases from V and 0 bases from J, with 18 bases between. Germline V gene lookup returns CDR1 MDHEN and CDR2 SYDVKM. CDR3 length: 16 amino acids.

Points on this clone: Other DNA variants within this sample encode the same CDR3. This rearrangement joins TRBV7-2 to TRBJ1-2; unclear D gene. Trimming removed 1 base from V and 3 bases from J, with 9 bases in between. This CDR3 contains 14 residues. Germline CDR1 reads SGHTA; CDR2 reads FQGNSA. In nucleotides, the CDR3 is TGTGCCAGCAGCTTAGTCCGGGCTGACTATGGCTACACCTTC. This translates into CASSLVRADYGYTF.

The V gene is TRBV9, the J gene TRBJ2-5, with D possibly TRBD2 on 5 matching bases. Looked up from germline, CDR1 is SGDLS and CDR2 is YYNGEE. Trimming shortened V by 2 bases and J by 4 bases, and 12 bases separated the two germline ends. There are 14 residues in the CDR3. The CDR3 here is CASSVGRRSETQYF. CDR3 in DNA: TGTGCCAGCAGCGTGGGCAGGAGGTCAGAGACCCAGTACTTC.

This clone was seen once. The genes are TRBV5-1 and TRBJ1-1; TRBD1 is a possible D gene (5 bases). The CDR3 is made up of 13 amino acids. Per the germline V gene, CDR1 is SGHRS and CDR2 is YFSETQ. V lost 4 bases and J 5 bases, leaving 12 bases between the germline ends. Here the CDR3 reads CASSPVEGTEAFF. CDR3 bases: TGCGCCAGCAGCCCGGTAGAGGGGACTGAAGCTTTCTTT.

The chain recombines TRBV11-3 with TRBJ2-5; D unresolved. The CDR3 covers 13 residues. V lost 2 bases, J lost 2 bases, and 6 bases lay in between. Germline lookup yields CDR1 SGHNT and CDR2 YENEEA. This CDR3 is CASSLRQQETQYF. CDR3 in DNA: TGTGCCAGCAGCTTACGGCAGCAAGAGACCCAGTACTTC.

The chain recombines TRBV28 with TRBJ1-2; 10 bases are a match to TRBD1. The CDR3 covers 16 residues. Looked up from germline, CDR1 is MDHEN and CDR2 is SYDVKM. V trimming: 4 bases; J trimming: 2 bases; junction bases outside the gene matches: 7. The CDR3 sequence is CASSSTGTGANYGYTF. Here the CDR3 DNA reads TGTGCCAGCAGTTCGACCGGGACAGGGGCGAACTATGGCTACACCTTC.

J is TRBJ2-1 and V is TRBV7-2, with D perhaps matching TRBD2 (5 bases). CDR3 size: 15 residues. Looked up from germline, CDR1 is SGHTA and CDR2 is FQGNSA. Trimming took 0 bases from V and 1 from J, leaving 7 bases between them. The CDR3 spells CASSLARASYNEQFF. As DNA, the CDR3 is TGTGCCAGCAGCTTAGCGAGGGCATCCTACAATGAGCAGTTCTTC.

This chain uses TRBV7-3 with TRBJ2-2, with TRBD1 matching 12 bases. Trimming took 2 bases from V and 0 from J; bases not matched to a gene: 4. CDR3 length: 18 amino acids. Germline assignment: CDR1 SGHTA and CDR2 FQGTGA. This chain's CDR3 is CASSLSGQGASNTGELFF. In DNA, the CDR3 is TGTGCCAGCAGCTTATCGGGACAGGGGGCTTCGAACACCGGGGAGCTGTTTTTT.

This clone was picked up one time. The chain combines TRBV5-4 with TRBJ2-3; weak D call: TRBD2 (5 bases). Trimming stripped 2 bases from V and 2 bases from J, with 15 bases between. Germline loops: CDR1 SGHNT, CDR2 YYREEE (reference sequence). The CDR3 loop spans 16 amino acids. For the CDR3, the DNA is TGTGCCAGCAGCTTTCGATTTGCGGGTATCACAGATACGCAGTATTTT. It translates to CASSFRFAGITDTQYF. Variable domain in full (rest from reference TRBV5-4 and TRBJ2-3): ETGVTQSPTHLIKTRGQQVTLRCSSQSGHNTVSWYQQALGQGPQFIFQYYREEENGRGNFPPRFSGLQFPNYSSELNVNALELDDSALYLCASSFRFAGITDTQYFGPGTRLTVL.

The chain is built from TRBV7-2 and TRBJ1-2; TRBD1 agrees at 7 bases. V trimming: 1 base; J trimming: 8 bases; junction bases outside the gene matches: 4. The CDR3 is 13 residues long. The V gene's germline CDR1 is SGHTA and CDR2 FQGNSA. The CDR3 loop is CASSLVTGYGYTF. For the CDR3, the DNA is TGTGCCAGCAGCTTAGTGACAGGGTACGGCTACACCTTC.

This rearrangement joins TRBV5-4 to TRBJ2-3; D ambiguous. There are 15 residues in the CDR3. Germline V gives CDR1 SGHNT, CDR2 YYREEE (reference sequence). V shed 1 base and J shed 3 bases, with 12 bases lying between them. The CDR3 DNA is TGTGCCAGCAGCTTGCCAGGCCCAAGGACAGATACGCAGTATTTT. It codes for CASSLPGPRTDTQYF.